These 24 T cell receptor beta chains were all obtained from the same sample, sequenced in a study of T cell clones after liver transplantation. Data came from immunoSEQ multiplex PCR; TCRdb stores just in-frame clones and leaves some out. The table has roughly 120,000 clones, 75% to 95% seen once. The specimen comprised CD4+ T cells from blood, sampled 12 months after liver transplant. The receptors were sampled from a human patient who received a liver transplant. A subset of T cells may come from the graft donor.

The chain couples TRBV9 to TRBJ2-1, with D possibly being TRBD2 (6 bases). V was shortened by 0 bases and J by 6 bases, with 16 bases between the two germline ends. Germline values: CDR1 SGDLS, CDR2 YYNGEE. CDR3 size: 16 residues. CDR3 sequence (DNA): TGTGCCAGCAGCGTAGCTACTGGCGGGATAGGCAATGAGCAGTTCTTC. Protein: CASSVATGGIGNEQFF.

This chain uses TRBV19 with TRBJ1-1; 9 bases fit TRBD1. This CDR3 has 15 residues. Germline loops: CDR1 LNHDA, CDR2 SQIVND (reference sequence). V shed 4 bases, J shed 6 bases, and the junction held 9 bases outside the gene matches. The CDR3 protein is CASSTRQGVRAEAFF. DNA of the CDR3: TGTGCCAGTAGTACGAGACAGGGGGTTAGGGCTGAAGCTTTCTTT.

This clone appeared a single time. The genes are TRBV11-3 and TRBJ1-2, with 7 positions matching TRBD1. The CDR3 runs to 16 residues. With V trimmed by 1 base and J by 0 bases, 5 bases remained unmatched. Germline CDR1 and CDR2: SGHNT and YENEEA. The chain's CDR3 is CASSLGGDRTNYGYTF. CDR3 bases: TGTGCCAGCAGCTTAGGGGGGGACAGAACTAACTATGGCTACACCTTC.

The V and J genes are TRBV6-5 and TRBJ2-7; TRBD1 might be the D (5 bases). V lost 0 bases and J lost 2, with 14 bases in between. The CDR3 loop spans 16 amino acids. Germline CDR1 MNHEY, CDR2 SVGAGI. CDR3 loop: CASSYSGPKFTYEQYF. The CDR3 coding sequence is TGTGCCAGCAGTTACTCGGGGCCCAAATTCACCTACGAGCAGTACTTC.

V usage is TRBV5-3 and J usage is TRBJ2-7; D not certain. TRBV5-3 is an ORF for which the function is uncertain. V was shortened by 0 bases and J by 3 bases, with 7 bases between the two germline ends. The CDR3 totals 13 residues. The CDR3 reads CARSLEPSYEQYF. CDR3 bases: TGTGCCAGAAGCTTGGAGCCCAGCTACGAGCAGTACTTC.

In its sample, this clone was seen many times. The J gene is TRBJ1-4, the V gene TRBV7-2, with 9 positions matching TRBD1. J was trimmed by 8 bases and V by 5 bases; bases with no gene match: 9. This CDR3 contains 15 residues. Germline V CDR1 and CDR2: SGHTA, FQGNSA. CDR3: CASSAGDRVVEKLFF. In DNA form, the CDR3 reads TGTGCCAGCAGCGCCGGGGACAGGGTAGTGGAAAAACTGTTTTTT.

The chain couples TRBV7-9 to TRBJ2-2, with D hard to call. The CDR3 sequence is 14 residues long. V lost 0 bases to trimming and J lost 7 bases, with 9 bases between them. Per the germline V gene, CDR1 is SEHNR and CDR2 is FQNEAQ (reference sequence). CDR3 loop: CASSLARPNGELFF. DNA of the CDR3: TGTGCCAGCAGCTTAGCGCGGCCAAACGGGGAGCTGTTTTTT. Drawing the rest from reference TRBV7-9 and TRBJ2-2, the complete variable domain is DTGVSQNPRHKITKRGQNVTFRCDPISEHNRLYWYRQTLGQGPEFLTYFQNEAQLEKSRLLSDRFSAERPKGSFSTLEIQRTEQGDSAMYLCASSLARPNGELFFGEGSRLTVL.

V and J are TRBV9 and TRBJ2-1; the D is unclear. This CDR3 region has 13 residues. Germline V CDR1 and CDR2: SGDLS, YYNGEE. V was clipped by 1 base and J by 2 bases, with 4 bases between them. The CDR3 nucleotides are TGTGCCAGCAGCGTAAATACCTACAATGAGCAGTTCTTC. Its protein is CASSVNTYNEQFF. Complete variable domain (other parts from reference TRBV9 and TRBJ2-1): DSGVTQTPKHLITATGQRVTLRCSPRSGDLSVYWYQQSLDQGLQFLIQYYNGEERAKGNILERFSAQQFPDLHSELNLSSLELGDSALYFCASSVNTYNEQFFGPGTRLTVL.

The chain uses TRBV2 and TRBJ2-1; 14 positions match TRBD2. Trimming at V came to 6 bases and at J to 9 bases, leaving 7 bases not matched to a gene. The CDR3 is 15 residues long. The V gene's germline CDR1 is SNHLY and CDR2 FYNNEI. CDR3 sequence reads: CASRTGTSGRGEQFF. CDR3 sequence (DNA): TGTGCCAGCAGGACCGGGACTAGCGGGAGAGGTGAGCAGTTCTTC.

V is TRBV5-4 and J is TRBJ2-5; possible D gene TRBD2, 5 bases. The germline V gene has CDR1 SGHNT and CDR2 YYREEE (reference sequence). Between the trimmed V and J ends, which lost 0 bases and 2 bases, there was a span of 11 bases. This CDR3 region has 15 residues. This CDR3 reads CASSLVSALQETQYF. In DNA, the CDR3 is TGTGCCAGCAGCTTGGTTAGCGCGCTTCAAGAGACCCAGTACTTC.

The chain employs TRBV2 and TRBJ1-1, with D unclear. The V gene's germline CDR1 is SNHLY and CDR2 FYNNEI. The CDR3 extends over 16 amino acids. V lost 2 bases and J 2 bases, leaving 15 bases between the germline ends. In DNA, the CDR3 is TGTGCCAGCAGTGAACTGACGAAGGCTATTAACACTGAAGCTTTCTTT. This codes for CASSELTKAINTEAFF.

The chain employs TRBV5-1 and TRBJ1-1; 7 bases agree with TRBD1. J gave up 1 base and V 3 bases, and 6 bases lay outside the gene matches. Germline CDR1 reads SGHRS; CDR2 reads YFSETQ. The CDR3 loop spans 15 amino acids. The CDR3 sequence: CASSWTDRPNTEAFF. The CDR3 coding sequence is TGCGCCAGCAGCTGGACGGACAGGCCGAACACTGAAGCTTTCTTT.

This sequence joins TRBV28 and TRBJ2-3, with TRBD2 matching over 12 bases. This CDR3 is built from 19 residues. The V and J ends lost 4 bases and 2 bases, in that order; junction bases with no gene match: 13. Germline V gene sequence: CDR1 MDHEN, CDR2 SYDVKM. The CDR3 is CASSSGQGLAGGVTDTQYF. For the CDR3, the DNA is TGTGCCAGCAGTTCGGGACAGGGTCTAGCGGGAGGGGTCACAGATACGCAGTATTTT.

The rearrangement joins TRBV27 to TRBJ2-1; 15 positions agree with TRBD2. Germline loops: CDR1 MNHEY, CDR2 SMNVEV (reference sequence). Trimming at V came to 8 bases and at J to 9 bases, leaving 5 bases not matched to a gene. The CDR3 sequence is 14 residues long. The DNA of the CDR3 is TGTGCCAGCTCCGGACTAGCGGGAGGGGTTGAGCAGTTCTTC. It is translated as CASSGLAGGVEQFF.

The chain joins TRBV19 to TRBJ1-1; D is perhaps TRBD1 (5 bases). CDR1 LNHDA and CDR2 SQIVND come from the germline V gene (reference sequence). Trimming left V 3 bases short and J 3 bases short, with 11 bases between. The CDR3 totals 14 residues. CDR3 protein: CASSIKGQYTEAFF. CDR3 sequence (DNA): TGTGCCAGTAGTATTAAGGGGCAGTACACTGAAGCTTTCTTT.

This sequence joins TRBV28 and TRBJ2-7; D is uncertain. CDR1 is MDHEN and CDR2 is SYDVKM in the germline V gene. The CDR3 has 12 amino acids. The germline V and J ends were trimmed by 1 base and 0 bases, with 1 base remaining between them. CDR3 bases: TGTGCCAGCAGTTTATTCTCCTACGAGCAGTACTTC. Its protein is CASSLFSYEQYF.

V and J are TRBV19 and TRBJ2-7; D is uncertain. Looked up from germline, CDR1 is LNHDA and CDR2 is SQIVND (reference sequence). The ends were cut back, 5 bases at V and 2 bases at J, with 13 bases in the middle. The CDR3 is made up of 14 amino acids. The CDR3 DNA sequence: TGTGCCAGTAGTTCCCCCGGGCAGACCTACGAGCAGTACTTC. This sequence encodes CASSSPGQTYEQYF.

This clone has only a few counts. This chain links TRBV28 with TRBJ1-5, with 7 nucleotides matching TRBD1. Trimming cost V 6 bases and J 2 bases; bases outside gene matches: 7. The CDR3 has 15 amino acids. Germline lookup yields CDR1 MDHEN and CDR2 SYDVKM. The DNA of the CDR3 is TGTGCCAGCAGCCTGACAGGGTCGGGCAATCAGCCCCAGCATTTT. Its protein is CASSLTGSGNQPQHF.

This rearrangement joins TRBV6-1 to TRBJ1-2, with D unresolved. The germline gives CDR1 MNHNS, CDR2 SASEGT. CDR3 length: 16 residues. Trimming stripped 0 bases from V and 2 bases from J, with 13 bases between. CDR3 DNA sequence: TGTGCCAGCAGTGAAGCATTCACCTGGTCGAACTATGGCTACACCTTC. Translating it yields CASSEAFTWSNYGYTF.

In DNA form, the CDR3 reads TGTGCCAGCAGCGGAACCCGGGACAGCTCTGGAAACACCATATATTTT. Its protein is CASSGTRDSSGNTIYF. The chain recombines TRBV9 with TRBJ1-3; 7 bases match TRBD1. CDR3 size: 16 residues. Looked up from germline, CDR1 is SGDLS and CDR2 is YYNGEE. The ends lost 3 bases at V and 0 bases at J; junction bases unmatched: 6.

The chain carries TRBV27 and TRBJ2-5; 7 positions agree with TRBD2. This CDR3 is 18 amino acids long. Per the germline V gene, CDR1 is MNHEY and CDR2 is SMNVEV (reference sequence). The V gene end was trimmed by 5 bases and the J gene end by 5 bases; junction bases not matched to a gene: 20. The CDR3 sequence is CASSLNHPGLQLWETQYF. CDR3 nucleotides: TGTGCCAGCAGTCTAAACCATCCGGGACTACAACTTTGGGAGACCCAGTACTTC.

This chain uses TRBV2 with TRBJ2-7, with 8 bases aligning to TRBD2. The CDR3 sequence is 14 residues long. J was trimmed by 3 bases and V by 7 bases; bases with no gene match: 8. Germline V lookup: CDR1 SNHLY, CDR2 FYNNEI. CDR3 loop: CASKGLAGLYEQYF. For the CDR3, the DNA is TGTGCCAGCAAAGGGCTAGCGGGTCTCTACGAGCAGTACTTC.

This CDR3 is CASSSNRQGFFLGNEQFF. CDR3 DNA: TGTGCCAGCAGTTCAAATCGACAGGGCTTCTTCCTGGGAAATGAGCAGTTCTTC. J is TRBJ2-1 and V is TRBV27, with TRBD1 identical over 7 bases. CDR3 length equals 18 residues. V was pared by 4 bases and J by 7 bases, with 19 bases of the junction left unmatched. The V gene's germline CDR1 is MNHEY and CDR2 SMNVEV (reference sequence).

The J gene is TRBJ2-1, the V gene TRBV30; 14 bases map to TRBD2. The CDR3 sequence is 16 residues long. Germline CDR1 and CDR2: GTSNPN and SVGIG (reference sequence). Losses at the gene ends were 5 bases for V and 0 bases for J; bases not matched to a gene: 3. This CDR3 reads CAWVGTSGSSYNEQFF. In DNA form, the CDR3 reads TGTGCCTGGGTAGGGACTAGCGGGAGCTCCTACAATGAGCAGTTCTTC.